These 13 T cell receptor beta chains came from one sample sequenced in a study of memory CD4+ T cells and cytomegalovirus serostatus. The sort gate was single viable CD3+CD4+CD8-CD45RO+ cells for memory CD4+ T cells. The protocol was immunoSEQ multiplex PCR, while the TCRdb copy is restricted to in-frame clones and leaves out a portion. The sample holds 50,000 to 75,000 clones, around four fifths seen once. Sequencing was carried out using memory CD4+ T cells from blood. The receptors shown here come from an adult in good health and CMV-seronegative.

CDR3 coding DNA: TGTGCCAGCAGCTCCGGGGGTACGCAGTATTTT. Translation: CASSSGGTQYF. The chain is built from TRBV11-2 and TRBJ2-3, with a tentative D call TRBD2 (6 bases). V lost 4 bases and J lost 8, with 7 bases in between. This CDR3 is 11 amino acids long. The germline V gene encodes CDR1 SGHAT and CDR2 FQNNGV.

This chain uses TRBV18 with TRBJ2-1, with TRBD2 matching over 13 bases. CDR1 and CDR2 from the germline V gene are KGHSH and LQKENI. The ends lost 2 bases at V and 5 bases at J; junction bases unmatched: 9. The CDR3 is 18 residues long. The CDR3 protein is CASSPSLTGTSGNNEQFF. CDR3 DNA: TGTGCCAGCTCACCATCACTAACCGGGACTAGCGGGAACAATGAGCAGTTCTTC.

The chain combines TRBV2 with TRBJ1-1; D is undetermined. The CDR3 is 15 amino acids. V lost 2 bases to trimming and J lost 1 base, with 11 bases between them. Germline CDR1 is SNHLY and CDR2 is FYNNEI. The CDR3 nucleotides are TGTGCCAGCAGTGAACAGGTCCCAGGGAACACTGAAGCTTTCTTT. As protein: CASSEQVPGNTEAFF.

The chain joins TRBV6-4 to TRBJ2-1, with D perhaps TRBD1 or TRBD2 (5 bases each). The CDR3 totals 13 residues. The V gene lost 5 bases and the J gene lost 9 bases, with 14 bases spanning the gap. CDR1 and CDR2 from the germline V gene are MRHNA and SNTAGT. DNA of the CDR3: TGTGCCAGCAGTCCCCTTGGGGGTCCTGAGCAGTTCTTC. Translation: CASSPLGGPEQFF.

The chain employs TRBV7-6 and TRBJ1-2, with 8 bases matching TRBD1. Germline CDR1 reads SGHVS; CDR2 reads FNYEAQ. Unmatched junction bases numbered 19, after V lost 5 bases and J lost 8 bases. The CDR3 runs 17 residues. The CDR3 DNA follows: TGTGCCAGCAGCCTCCTGCCTCCGGGACAGGAGAGTTTCGGCTACACCTTC. Translation: CASSLLPPGQESFGYTF.

The J gene is TRBJ2-6, the V gene TRBV7-3, with TRBD1 matching 7 bases. The CDR3 runs 18 residues. The germline CDR1 and CDR2 sequences are SGHTA and FQGTGA. Unmatched junction bases numbered 10, after V lost 5 bases and J lost 0 bases. The CDR3 nucleotides are TGTGCCAGCAGCCCAACCCGGGACAGAAGCTCTGGGGCCAACGTCCTGACTTTC. This encodes CASSPTRDRSSGANVLTF.

The rearrangement links TRBV5-5 to TRBJ2-7; a weak D match, TRBD1 (6 bases). Trimming cost V 4 bases and J 6 bases, with 14 bases left between them. Germline CDR1 reads SGHKS; CDR2 reads YYEKEE (reference sequence). This CDR3 is built from 13 residues. CDR3 loop: CASSLPGVGEQYF. CDR3 nucleotide sequence: TGTGCCAGCAGCCTCCCAGGGGTCGGCGAGCAGTACTTC. Together with reference TRBV5-5 and TRBJ2-7, the CDR3 gives the full variable domain: DAGVTQSPTHLIKTRGQQVTLRCSPISGHKSVSWYQQVLGQGPQFIFQYYEKEERGRGNFPDRFSARQFPNYSSELNVNALLLGDSALYLCASSLPGVGEQYFGPGTRLTVT.

This chain links TRBV13 with TRBJ2-1, with unresolved D. Germline CDR1 reads PRHDT; CDR2 reads FYEKMQ (reference sequence). The CDR3 contains 11 residues. Trimming pared 5 bases from V and 4 bases from J, leaving 3 bases between. CDR3 protein: CASSRYNEQFF. The CDR3 DNA reads TGTGCCAGCAGCCGATACAATGAGCAGTTCTTC.

This chain connects TRBV4-1 to TRBJ2-1; no clear D. In germline, CDR1 is MGHRA, CDR2 YSYEKL. This CDR3 region has 16 residues. The V end lost 3 bases, the J end lost 2 bases, and 14 bases lay between the germline ends. The chain's CDR3 is CASSHGWDPTYNEQFF. The CDR3 bases are TGCGCCAGCAGCCACGGGTGGGATCCTACCTACAATGAGCAGTTCTTC.

For this clone: Other nucleotide sequences from this sample produce the same CDR3. The chain combines TRBV2 with TRBJ2-7, with 7 nucleotides matching TRBD1. Trimming at V came to 2 bases and at J to 2 bases, leaving 3 bases not matched to a gene. Germline loops: CDR1 SNHLY, CDR2 FYNNEI. This CDR3 is 14 amino acids long. CDR3 residues: CASSEQGETYEQYF. The CDR3 bases are TGTGCCAGCAGTGAACAGGGGGAAACCTACGAGCAGTACTTC.

J is TRBJ2-3 and V is TRBV27, with D possibly TRBD2 on 6 matching bases. Germline CDR1 MNHEY, CDR2 SMNVEV (reference sequence). The CDR3 contains 18 residues. V was pared by 3 bases and J by 2 bases, with 21 bases between. For the CDR3, the DNA is TGTGCCAGCAGTTTCCTAAGAAACCGACTAGTAATCACAGATACGCAGTATTTT. Translated: CASSFLRNRLVITDTQYF.

The gene calls are TRBV5-4 and TRBJ1-2; 7 nucleotides match TRBD1. With V trimmed by 4 bases and J by 5 bases, 8 bases remained unmatched. The germline CDR1 and CDR2 sequences are SGHNT and YYREEE (reference sequence). The CDR3 has 14 residues. The CDR3 DNA reads TGTGCCAGCAGCACCAACAGGGGAAGTTATGGCTACACCTTC. Translated: CASSTNRGSYGYTF.

This sequence joins TRBV28 and TRBJ2-7; 8 bases match TRBD1. From germline, CDR1 is MDHEN and CDR2 SYDVKM. V trimming: 1 base; J trimming: 6 bases; junction bases outside the gene matches: 5. This CDR3 is 14 amino acids long. CDR3 amino acids: CASSLSGQGGEQYF. CDR3 DNA sequence: TGTGCCAGCAGTTTATCAGGACAGGGAGGCGAGCAGTACTTC.